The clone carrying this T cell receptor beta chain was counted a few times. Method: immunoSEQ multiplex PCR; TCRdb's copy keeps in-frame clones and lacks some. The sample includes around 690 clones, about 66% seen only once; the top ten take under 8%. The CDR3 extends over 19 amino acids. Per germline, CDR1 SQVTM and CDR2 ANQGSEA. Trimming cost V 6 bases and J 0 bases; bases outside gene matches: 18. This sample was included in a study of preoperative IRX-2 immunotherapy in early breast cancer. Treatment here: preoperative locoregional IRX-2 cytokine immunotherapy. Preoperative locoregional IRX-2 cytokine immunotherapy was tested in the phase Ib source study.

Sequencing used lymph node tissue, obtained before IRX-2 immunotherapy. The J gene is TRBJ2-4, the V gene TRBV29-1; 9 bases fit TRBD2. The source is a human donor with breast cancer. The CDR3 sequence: CSVGVGGRIAGVAKNIQYF. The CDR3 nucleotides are TGCAGCGTCGGAGTGGGGGGTAGAATAGCGGGAGTAGCCAAAAACATTCAGTACTTC. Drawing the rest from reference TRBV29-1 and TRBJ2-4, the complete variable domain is SAVISQKPSRDICQRGTSLTIQCQVDSQVTMMFWYRQQPGQSLTLIATANQGSEATYESGFVIDKFPISRPNLTFSTLTVSNMSPEDSSIYLCSVGVGGRIAGVAKNIQYFGAGTRLSVL.